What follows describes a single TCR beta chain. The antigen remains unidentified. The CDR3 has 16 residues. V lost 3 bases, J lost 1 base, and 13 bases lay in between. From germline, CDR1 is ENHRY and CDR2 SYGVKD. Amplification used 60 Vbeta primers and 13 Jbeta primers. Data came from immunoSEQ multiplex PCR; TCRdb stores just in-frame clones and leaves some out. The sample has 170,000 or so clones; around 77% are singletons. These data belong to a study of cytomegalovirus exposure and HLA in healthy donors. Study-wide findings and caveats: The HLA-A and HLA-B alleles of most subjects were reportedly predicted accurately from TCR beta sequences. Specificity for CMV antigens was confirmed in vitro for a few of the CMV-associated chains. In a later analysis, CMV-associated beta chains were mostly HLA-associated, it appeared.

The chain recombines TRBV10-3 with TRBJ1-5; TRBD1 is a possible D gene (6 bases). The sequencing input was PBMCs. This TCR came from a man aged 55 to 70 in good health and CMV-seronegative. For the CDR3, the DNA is TGTGCCATCAGTGAATATCCAGGGGCCAGCAATCAGCCCCAGCATTTT. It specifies CAISEYPGASNQPQHF.